The sequence of this T cell receptor (beta chain) was determined in a study of neurological immune-mediated disorders. Losses at the gene ends were 6 bases for V and 0 bases for J; bases not matched to a gene: 4. Per the germline V gene, CDR1 is SNHLY and CDR2 is FYNNEI. The CDR3 consists of 14 residues. TCRdb analysed the 5' RACE reads with MiXCR anew, one entry per CDR3 protein. This table holds about 71,000 distinct CDR3 sequences, roughly 3.2% found once. There are many counts of this clonotype. The chain recombines TRBV2 with TRBJ2-5; 7 bases fit TRBD1. This receptor was taken from a man aged 40-50 years with multiple sclerosis. Input material: PBMCs. The CDR3 DNA sequence: TGTGCCAGCAGAGCTGGACAGGACCAAGAGACCCAGTACTTC. It codes for CASRAGQDQETQYF.